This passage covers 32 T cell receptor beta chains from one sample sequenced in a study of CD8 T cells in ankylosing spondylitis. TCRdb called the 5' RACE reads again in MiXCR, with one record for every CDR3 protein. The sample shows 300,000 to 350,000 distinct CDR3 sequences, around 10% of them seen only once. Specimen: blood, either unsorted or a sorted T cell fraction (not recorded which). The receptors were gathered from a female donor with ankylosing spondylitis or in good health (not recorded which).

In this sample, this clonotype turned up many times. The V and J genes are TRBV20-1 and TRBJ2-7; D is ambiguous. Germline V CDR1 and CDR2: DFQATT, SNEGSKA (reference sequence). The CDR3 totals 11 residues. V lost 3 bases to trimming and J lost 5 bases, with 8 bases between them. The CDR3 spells CSARNGHEQYF. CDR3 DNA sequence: TGCAGTGCTAGGAACGGGCACGAGCAGTACTTC.

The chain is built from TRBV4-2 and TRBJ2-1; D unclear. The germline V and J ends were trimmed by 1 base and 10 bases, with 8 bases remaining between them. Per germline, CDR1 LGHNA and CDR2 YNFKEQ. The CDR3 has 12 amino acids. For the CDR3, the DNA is TGTGCCAGCAGCCAAGTAAAGGAGGAGCAGTTCTTC. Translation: CASSQVKEEQFF.

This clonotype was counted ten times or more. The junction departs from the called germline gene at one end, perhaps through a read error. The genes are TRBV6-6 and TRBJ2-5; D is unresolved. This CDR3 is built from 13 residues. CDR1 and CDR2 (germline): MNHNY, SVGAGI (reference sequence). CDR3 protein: CASSRAITELRHF. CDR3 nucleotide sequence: TGTGCCAGCAGTCGGGCTATAACAGAACTTCGTCACTTC.

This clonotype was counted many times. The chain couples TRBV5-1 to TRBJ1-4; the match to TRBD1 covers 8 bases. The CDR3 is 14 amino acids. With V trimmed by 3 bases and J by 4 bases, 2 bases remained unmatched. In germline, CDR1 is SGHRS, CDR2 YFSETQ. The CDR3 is CASSYGQGNEKLFF. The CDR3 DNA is TGCGCCAGCAGCTATGGACAGGGTAATGAAAAACTGTTTTTT.

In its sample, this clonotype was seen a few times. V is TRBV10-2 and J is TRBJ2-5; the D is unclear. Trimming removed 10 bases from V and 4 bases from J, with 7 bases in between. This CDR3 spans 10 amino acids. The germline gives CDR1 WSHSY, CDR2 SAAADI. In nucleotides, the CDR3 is TGCGCCATCATACGAGAGACCCAGTACTTC. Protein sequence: CAIIRETQYF.

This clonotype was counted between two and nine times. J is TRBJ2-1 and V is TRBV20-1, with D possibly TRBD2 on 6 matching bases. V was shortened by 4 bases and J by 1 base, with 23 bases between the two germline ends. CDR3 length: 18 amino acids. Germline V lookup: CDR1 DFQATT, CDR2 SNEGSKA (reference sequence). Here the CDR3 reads CSATTGTSYGISYNEQFF. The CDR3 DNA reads TGCAGTGCTACCACCGGTACTAGCTACGGGATTTCCTACAATGAGCAGTTCTTC.

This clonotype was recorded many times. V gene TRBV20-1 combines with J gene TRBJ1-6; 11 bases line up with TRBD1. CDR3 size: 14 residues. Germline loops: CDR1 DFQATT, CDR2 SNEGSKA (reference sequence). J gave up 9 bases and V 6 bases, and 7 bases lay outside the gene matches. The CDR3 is CSAPRTGGGSPLHF. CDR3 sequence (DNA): TGCAGTGCCCCCCGGACAGGGGGCGGTTCACCCCTCCACTTT.

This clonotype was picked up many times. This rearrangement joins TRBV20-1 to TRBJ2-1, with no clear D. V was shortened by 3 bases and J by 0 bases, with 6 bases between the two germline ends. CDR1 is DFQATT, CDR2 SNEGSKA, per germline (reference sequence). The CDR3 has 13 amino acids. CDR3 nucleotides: TGCAGTGCTAGCCGGAGCTCCTACAATGAGCAGTTCTTC. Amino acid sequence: CSASRSSYNEQFF.

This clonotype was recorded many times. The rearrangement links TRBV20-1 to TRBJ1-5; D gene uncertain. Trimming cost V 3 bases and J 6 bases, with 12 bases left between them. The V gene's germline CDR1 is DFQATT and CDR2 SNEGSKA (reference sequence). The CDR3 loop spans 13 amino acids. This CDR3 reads CSARVAGSQPQHF. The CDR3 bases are TGCAGTGCTAGGGTCGCAGGTAGTCAGCCCCAGCATTTT.

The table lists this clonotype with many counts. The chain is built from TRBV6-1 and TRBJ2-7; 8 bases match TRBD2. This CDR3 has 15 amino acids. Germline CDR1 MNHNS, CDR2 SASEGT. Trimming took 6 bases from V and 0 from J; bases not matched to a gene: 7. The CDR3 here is CASRGAGGNSYEQYF. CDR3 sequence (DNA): TGTGCCAGCAGGGGGGCGGGAGGAAACTCCTACGAGCAGTACTTC.

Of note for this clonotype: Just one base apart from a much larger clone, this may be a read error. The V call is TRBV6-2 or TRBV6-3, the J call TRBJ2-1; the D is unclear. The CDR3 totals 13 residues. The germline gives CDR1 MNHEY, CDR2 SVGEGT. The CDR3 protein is CASNYSPSNEQFF. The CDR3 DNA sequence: TGTGCCAGCAATTACTCTCCGAGTAATGAGCAGTTCTTC.

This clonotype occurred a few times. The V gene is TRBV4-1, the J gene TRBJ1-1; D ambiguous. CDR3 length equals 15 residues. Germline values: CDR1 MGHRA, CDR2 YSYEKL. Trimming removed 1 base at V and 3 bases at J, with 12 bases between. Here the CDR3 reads CASSQVGRGYTEAFF. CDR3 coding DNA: TGCGCCAGCAGCCAAGTCGGGCGAGGATACACTGAAGCTTTCTTT.

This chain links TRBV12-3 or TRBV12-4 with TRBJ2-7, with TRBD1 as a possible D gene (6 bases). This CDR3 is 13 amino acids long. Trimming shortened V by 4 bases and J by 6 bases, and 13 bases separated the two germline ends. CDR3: CASSSHRAGEQYF. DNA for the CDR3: TGTGCCAGCAGTTCCCACAGGGCAGGCGAGCAGTACTTC.

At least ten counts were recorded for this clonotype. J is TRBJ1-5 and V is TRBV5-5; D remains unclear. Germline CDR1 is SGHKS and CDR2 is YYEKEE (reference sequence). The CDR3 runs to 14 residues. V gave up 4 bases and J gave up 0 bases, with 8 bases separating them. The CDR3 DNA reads TGTGCCAGCAGCGACGGAGTTAGCAATCAGCCCCAGCATTTT. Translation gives CASSDGVSNQPQHF.

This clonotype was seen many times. The CDR3 DNA reads TGTGCCAGCAGTTTTCACGGCGGGGCCAACGTCCTGACTTTC. Protein sequence: CASSFHGGANVLTF. The J gene is TRBJ2-6, the V gene TRBV28, with D hard to call. V dropped 3 bases and J dropped 4 bases, with 7 bases sitting between them. Germline CDR1 is MDHEN and CDR2 is SYDVKM. CDR3 length: 14 amino acids.

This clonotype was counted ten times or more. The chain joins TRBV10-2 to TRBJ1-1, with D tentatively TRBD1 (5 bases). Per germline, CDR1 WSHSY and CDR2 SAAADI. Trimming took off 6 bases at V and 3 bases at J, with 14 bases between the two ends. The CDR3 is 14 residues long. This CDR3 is CASREDSGDTEAFF. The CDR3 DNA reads TGCGCCAGCAGAGAGGACTCGGGGGACACTGAAGCTTTCTTT.

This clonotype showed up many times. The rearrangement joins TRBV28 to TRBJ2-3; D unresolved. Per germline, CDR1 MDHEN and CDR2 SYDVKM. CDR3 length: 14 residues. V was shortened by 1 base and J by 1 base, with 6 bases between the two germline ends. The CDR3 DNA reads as TGTGCCAGCAGTTTATACGTGGGCACAGATACGCAGTATTTT. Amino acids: CASSLYVGTDTQYF.

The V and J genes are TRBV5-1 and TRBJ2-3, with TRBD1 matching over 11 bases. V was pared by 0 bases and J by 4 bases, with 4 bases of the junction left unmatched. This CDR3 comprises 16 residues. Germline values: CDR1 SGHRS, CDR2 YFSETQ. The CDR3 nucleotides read TGCGCCAGCAGCTTGGACGGGACAGGGGGAGCAGATACGCAGTATTTT. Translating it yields CASSLDGTGGADTQYF.

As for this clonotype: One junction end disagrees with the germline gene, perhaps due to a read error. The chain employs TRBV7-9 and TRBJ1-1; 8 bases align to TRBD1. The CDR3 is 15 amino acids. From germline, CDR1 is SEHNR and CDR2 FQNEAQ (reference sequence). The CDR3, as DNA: TGTGCCAGCAGCCCGCGGACAGGGCCAACCGCTGAGGCTTTCTTT. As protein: CASSPRTGPTAEAFF.

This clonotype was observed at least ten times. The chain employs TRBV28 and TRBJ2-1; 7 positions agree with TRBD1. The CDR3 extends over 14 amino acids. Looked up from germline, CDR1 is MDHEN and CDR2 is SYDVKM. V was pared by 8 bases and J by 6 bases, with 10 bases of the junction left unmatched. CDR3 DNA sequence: TGTGCCAGCGGTCTAACCGGGACAGTCAATGAGCAGTTCTTC. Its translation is CASGLTGTVNEQFF.

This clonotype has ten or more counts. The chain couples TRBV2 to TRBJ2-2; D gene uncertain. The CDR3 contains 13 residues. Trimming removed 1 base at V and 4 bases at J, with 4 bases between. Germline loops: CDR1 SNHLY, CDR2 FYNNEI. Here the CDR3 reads CASSEVGTGELFF. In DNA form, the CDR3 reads TGTGCCAGCAGTGAAGTTGGCACCGGGGAGCTGTTTTTT. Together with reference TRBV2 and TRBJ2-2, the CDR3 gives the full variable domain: EPEVTQTPSHQVTQMGQEVILRCVPISNHLYFYWYRQILGQKVEFLVSFYNNEISEKSEIFDDQFSVERPDGSNFTLKIRSTKLEDSAMYFCASSEVGTGELFFGEGSRLTVL.

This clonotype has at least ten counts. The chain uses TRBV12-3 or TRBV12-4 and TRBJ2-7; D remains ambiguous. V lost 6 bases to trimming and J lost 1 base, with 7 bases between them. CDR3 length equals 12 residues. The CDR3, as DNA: TGTGCCAGCAGACAGTCATCCTACGAGCAGTACTTC. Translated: CASRQSSYEQYF.

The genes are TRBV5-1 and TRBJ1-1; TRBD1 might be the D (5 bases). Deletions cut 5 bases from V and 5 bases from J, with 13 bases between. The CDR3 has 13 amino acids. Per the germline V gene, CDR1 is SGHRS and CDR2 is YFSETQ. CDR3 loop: CASRPTPGTEAFF. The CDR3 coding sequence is TGCGCCAGCAGACCAACGCCAGGGACTGAAGCTTTCTTT.

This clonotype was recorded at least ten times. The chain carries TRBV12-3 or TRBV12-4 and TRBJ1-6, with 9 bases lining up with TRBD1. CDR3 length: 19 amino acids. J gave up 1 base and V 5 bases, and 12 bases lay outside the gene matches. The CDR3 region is CASSPGQGLLRSYNSPLHF. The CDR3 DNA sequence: TGTGCCAGCAGTCCGGGACAGGGTTTATTGAGGTCCTATAATTCACCCCTCCACTTT.

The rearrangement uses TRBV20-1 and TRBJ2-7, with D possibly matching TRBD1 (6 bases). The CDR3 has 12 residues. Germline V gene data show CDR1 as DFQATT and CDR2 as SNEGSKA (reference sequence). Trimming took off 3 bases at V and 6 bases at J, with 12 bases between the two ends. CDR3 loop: CSASTGISEQYF. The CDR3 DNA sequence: TGCAGTGCTAGCACAGGGATCAGCGAGCAGTACTTC.

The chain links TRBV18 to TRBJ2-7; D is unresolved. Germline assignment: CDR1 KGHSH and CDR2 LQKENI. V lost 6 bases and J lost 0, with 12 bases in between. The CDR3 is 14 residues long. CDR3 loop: CASSGGQISYEQYF. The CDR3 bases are TGTGCCAGCTCGGGTGGTCAGATCTCCTACGAGCAGTACTTC.

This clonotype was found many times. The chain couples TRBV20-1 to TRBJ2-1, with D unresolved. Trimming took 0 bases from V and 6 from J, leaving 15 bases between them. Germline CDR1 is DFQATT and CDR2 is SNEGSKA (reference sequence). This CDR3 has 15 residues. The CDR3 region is CSARDPASPRNEQFF. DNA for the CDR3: TGCAGTGCTAGAGATCCAGCTTCTCCTCGCAATGAGCAGTTCTTC.

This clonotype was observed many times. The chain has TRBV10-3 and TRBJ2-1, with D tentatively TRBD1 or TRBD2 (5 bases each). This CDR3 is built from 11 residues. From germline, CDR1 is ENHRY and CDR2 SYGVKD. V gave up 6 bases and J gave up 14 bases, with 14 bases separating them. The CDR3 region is CAIRSREQEFF. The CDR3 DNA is TGTGCCATCAGGAGCCGGGAACAGGAGTTCTTC.

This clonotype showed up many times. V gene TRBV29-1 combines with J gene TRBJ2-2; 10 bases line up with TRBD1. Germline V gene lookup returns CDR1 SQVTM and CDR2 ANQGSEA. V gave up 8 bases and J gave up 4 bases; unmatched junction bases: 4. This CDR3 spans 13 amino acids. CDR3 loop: CSLRTGGTGELFF. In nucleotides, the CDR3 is TGCAGCCTCCGGACAGGGGGCACCGGGGAGCTGTTTTTT.

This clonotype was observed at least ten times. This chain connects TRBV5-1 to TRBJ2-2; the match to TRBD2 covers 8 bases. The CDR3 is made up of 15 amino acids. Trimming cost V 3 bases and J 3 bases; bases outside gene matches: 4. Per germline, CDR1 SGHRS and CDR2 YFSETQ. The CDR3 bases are TGCGCCAGCAGCTCGGGACTAGTTGACACCGGGGAGCTGTTTTTT. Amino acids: CASSSGLVDTGELFF.

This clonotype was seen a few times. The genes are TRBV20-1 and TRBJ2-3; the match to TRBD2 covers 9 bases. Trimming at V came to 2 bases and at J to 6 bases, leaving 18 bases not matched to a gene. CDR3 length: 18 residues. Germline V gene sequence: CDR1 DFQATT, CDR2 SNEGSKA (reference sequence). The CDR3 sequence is CSARYSPGAGGPGDTQYF. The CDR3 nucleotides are TGCAGTGCTAGATACTCTCCCGGGGCGGGAGGGCCAGGGGATACGCAGTATTTT.

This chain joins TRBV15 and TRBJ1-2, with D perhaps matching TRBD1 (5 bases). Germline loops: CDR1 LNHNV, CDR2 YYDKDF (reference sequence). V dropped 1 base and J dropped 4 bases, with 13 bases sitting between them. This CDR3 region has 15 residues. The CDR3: CATSRATEGPYGYTF. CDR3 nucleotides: TGTGCCACCAGCAGAGCGACGGAGGGGCCCTATGGCTACACCTTC.